The 15 T cell receptor beta chains below come from one sample, sequenced in a study of blood T cell repertoires in COVID-19. Clones were read by immunoSEQ multiplex PCR, and TCRdb kept only the in-frame ones, dropping some. The sample has 35,000 or so clones, over 90% seen once; the top ten hold roughly 42%. The specimen sequenced was peripheral blood. The receptors derive from a man between 60 and 75 years old with active or convalescent COVID-19.

The rearrangement links TRBV4-1 to TRBJ2-4; D possibly corresponds to TRBD2 (5 bases). Germline CDR1 and CDR2: MGHRA and YSYEKL. Trimming took 1 base from V and 0 from J, leaving 16 bases between them. The CDR3 spans 18 residues. The CDR3 nucleotides read TGCGCCAGCAGCCAAGTCGCGGGCCCCGAGGGAGCCAAAAACATTCAGTACTTC. Translated: CASSQVAGPEGAKNIQYF.

A few counts support this clone. This chain joins TRBV7-9 and TRBJ2-2; TRBD2 agrees at 8 bases. CDR3 length: 18 amino acids. Germline V gives CDR1 SEHNR, CDR2 FQNEAQ (reference sequence). V shed 1 base and J 3 bases; nucleotides not matched to a gene: 10. This CDR3 reads CASSLVVLREAYTGELFF. The CDR3 region has the DNA TGTGCCAGCAGCTTAGTGGTCCTGCGGGAGGCTTACACCGGGGAGCTGTTTTTT.

The chain couples TRBV15 to TRBJ2-7; 8 bases fit TRBD2. Looked up from germline, CDR1 is LNHNV and CDR2 is YYDKDF (reference sequence). V lost 9 bases, J lost 7 bases, and 11 bases stayed unmatched. The CDR3 contains 13 residues. The CDR3 loop reads CATTPAGAGEQYF. In DNA, the CDR3 is TGTGCCACGACACCAGCGGGGGCGGGGGAGCAGTACTTC.

This clone was seen a handful of times. The chain carries TRBV11-2 and TRBJ2-1; D possibly corresponds to TRBD1 (5 bases). CDR3 size: 15 residues. Germline V gene sequence: CDR1 SGHAT, CDR2 FQNNGV. V was shortened by 5 bases and J by 5 bases, with 16 bases between the two germline ends. The CDR3 sequence: CASSHTPKGNNEQFF. CDR3 bases: TGTGCCAGCAGCCATACCCCAAAGGGGAACAATGAGCAGTTCTTC.

This clone was recorded only once. The chain is built from TRBV28 and TRBJ1-3, with D perhaps TRBD1 (6 bases). Germline V gene sequence: CDR1 MDHEN, CDR2 SYDVKM. The CDR3 covers 13 residues. The germline V and J ends were trimmed by 4 bases and 6 bases, with 10 bases remaining between them. The CDR3 protein is CASSSGQPNTIYF. CDR3 in DNA: TGTGCCAGCAGTTCCGGACAGCCAAACACCATATATTTT.

This sequence joins TRBV9 and TRBJ1-3; 9 bases are shared with TRBD1. From germline, CDR1 is SGDLS and CDR2 YYNGEE. The CDR3 covers 16 residues. V trimming: 4 bases; J trimming: 7 bases; junction bases outside the gene matches: 12. This CDR3 is CASSSRGDRELNTIYF. CDR3 DNA sequence: TGTGCCAGCAGCAGTAGGGGGGACAGGGAGTTGAACACCATATATTTT.

The rearrangement joins TRBV7-6 to TRBJ1-6; no clear D gene. The CDR3 spans 13 residues. Trimming took 6 bases from V and 7 from J, leaving 10 bases between them. The germline CDR1 and CDR2 sequences are SGHVS and FNYEAQ. The CDR3, as DNA: TGTGCCAGCAGATCCCACGGGAATTCACCCCTCCACTTT. Protein sequence: CASRSHGNSPLHF.

This clone was counted once. The DNA for the CDR3 is TGCGCCAGCAACCACCGGGGCAGGGACATTACCGGGGAGCTGTTTTTT. It encodes CASNHRGRDITGELFF. The genes are TRBV10-2 and TRBJ2-2, with D perhaps TRBD1 (6 bases). The V gene's germline CDR1 is WSHSY and CDR2 SAAADI. The V end lost 7 bases, the J end lost 5 bases, and 20 bases lay between the germline ends. There are 16 residues in the CDR3.

The rearrangement uses TRBV10-3 and TRBJ1-2; TRBD1 aligns across 10 bases. CDR3 length: 14 amino acids. V lost 10 bases, J lost 6 bases, and 11 bases stayed unmatched. Germline lookup yields CDR1 ENHRY and CDR2 SYGVKD. The CDR3 DNA sequence: TGTGCCACATACCGACAGGGGGCAGGTCATGGCTACACCTTC. It codes for CATYRQGAGHGYTF.

The chain is built from TRBV10-3 and TRBJ2-7; 14 positions match TRBD2. CDR1 and CDR2 from the germline V gene are ENHRY and SYGVKD. The CDR3 is made up of 15 amino acids. Unmatched junction bases numbered 4, after V lost 6 bases and J lost 3 bases. In nucleotides, the CDR3 is TGTGCCATCAGGGGGACTAGCGGGAGATTCTACGAGCAGTACTTC. This sequence encodes CAIRGTSGRFYEQYF.

The chain carries TRBV24-1 and TRBJ2-1; 10 bases are shared with TRBD1. Germline V CDR1 and CDR2: KGHDR, SFDVKD. CDR3 length: 15 residues. Trimming removed 4 bases from V and 3 bases from J; junction bases left unmatched: 2. The CDR3 region has the DNA TGTGCCACCAGTGAACGGACAGGGGGCTACAATGAGCAGTTCTTC. Encoded protein: CATSERTGGYNEQFF.

The genes are TRBV28 and TRBJ1-4; 7 bases map to TRBD1. The CDR3 extends over 14 amino acids. CDR1 and CDR2 from the germline V gene are MDHEN and SYDVKM. J lost 8 bases, V lost 4 bases, and 7 bases had no gene match. The CDR3 loop is CASSSGQVGEKLFF. As DNA, the CDR3 is TGTGCCAGCAGTTCAGGACAGGTGGGAGAAAAACTGTTTTTT.

This clone was seen a single time. The chain is built from TRBV11-2 and TRBJ2-1; D is ambiguous. V shed 7 bases and J shed 3 bases, with 4 bases lying between them. The CDR3 spans 11 residues. The V gene's germline CDR1 is SGHAT and CDR2 FQNNGV. The CDR3 coding sequence is TGTGCCAGCACCAGCTACAATGAGCAGTTCTTC. Its protein product is CASTSYNEQFF.

The rearrangement links TRBV2 to TRBJ2-5; 12 bases match TRBD1. The CDR3 is 13 amino acids. Germline values: CDR1 SNHLY, CDR2 FYNNEI. V lost 11 bases to trimming and J lost 5 bases; unmatched junction nucleotides: 6. Here the CDR3 reads CAGRDRGRETQYF. The CDR3 DNA is TGTGCCGGACGGGACAGGGGGCGCGAGACCCAGTACTTC.

This chain joins TRBV28 and TRBJ2-6, with a weak D call TRBD2 (5 bases). Germline CDR1 and CDR2: MDHEN and SYDVKM. The CDR3 contains 16 residues. Between the trimmed V and J ends, which lost 7 bases and 1 base, there was a span of 14 bases. The CDR3 here is CASIRGRVSGANVLTF. DNA of the CDR3: TGTGCCAGCATCCGGGGTCGGGTTTCTGGGGCCAACGTCCTGACTTTC. Full variable domain (remainder filled in from reference TRBV28 and TRBJ2-6): DVKVTQSSRYLVKRTGEKVFLECVQDMDHENMFWYRQDPGLGLRLIYFSYDVKMKEKGDIPEGYSVSREKKERFSLILESASTNQTSMYLCASIRGRVSGANVLTFGAGSRLTVL.